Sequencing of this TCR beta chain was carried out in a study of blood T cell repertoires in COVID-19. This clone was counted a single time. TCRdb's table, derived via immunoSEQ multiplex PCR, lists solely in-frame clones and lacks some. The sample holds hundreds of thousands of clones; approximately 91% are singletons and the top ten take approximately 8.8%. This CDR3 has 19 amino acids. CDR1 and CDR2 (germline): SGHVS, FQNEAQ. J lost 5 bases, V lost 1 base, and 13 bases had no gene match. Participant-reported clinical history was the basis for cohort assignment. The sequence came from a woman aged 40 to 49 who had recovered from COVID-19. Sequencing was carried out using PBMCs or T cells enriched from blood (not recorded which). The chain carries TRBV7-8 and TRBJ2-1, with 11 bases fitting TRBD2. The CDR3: CASSLEVAGGRIWNNEQFF. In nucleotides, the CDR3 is TGTGCCAGCAGCTTAGAAGTAGCGGGAGGGCGGATCTGGAACAATGAGCAGTTCTTC.